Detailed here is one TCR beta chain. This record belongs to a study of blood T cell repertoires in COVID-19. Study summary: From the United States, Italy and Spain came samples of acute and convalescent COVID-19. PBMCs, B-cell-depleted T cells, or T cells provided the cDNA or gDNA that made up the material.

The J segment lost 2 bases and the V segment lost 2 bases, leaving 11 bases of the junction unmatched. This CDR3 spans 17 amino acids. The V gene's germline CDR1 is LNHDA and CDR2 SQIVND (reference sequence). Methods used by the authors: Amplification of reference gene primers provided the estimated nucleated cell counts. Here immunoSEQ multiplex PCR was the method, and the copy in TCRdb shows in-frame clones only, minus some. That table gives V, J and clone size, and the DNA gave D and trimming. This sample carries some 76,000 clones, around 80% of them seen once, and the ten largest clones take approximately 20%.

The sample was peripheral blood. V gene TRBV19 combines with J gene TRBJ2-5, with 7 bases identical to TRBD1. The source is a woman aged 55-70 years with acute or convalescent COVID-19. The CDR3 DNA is TGTGCCAGTAGTATATCTGGGCGGCGCAGGGGGCAAGAGACCCAGTACTTC. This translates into CASSISGRRRGQETQYF.